This TCR beta chain was documented in a study of T-cell memory formation after mild COVID-19. Germline CDR1 is SSHAT and CDR2 is FNYEAQ (reference sequence). This CDR3 comprises 21 residues. Points on this clonotype: Compared with germline, one end of the junction differs, possibly owing to a read error.

TCRdb independently ran MiXCR on the 5' RACE reads; one entry per CDR3 protein. The repertoire holds 450,000 to 650,000 distinct CDR3 sequences, with roughly 20% as singletons. This TCR was sampled from an adult woman who had mild COVID-19 (a few samples of this study predate the infection). Cell type and time point are not known. The sequencing input was PBMCs or a T cell subset sorted from them (not recorded which). The rearrangement joins TRBV7-7 to TRBJ2-4, with D perhaps matching TRBD1 (5 bases). In DNA form, the CDR3 reads TGTGCTAGCAGCTTACCCAAGCCGACAGTGGTTGCCCTTTTAGCCAAAAACATTCAGTACTTC. Translation: CASSLPKPTVVALLAKNIQYF. The entire variable domain, with the rest obtained from reference TRBV7-7 and TRBJ2-4, is as follows: GAGVSQSPRYKVTKRGQDVTLRCDPISSHATLYWYQQALGQGPEFLTYFNYEAQPDKSGLPSDRFSAERPEGSISTLTIQRTEQRDSAMYRCASSLPKPTVVALLAKNIQYFGAGTRLSVL.